These 11 T cell receptor beta chains originate from one sample sequenced in a study of blood T cell repertoires in COVID-19. Only in-frame clones appear in the TCRdb table, and some are missing; sequencing was by immunoSEQ multiplex PCR. Among roughly 300,000 clones listed, approximately 85% were seen once. Sample: peripheral blood. Receptors were obtained from a woman between 45 and 60 years old with acute or convalescent COVID-19.

The genes are TRBV15 and TRBJ2-7, with 9 bases aligning to TRBD1. The CDR3 is 14 residues long. V was clipped by 3 bases and J by 5 bases; unmatched bases: 5. Germline lookup yields CDR1 LNHNV and CDR2 YYDKDF (reference sequence). The CDR3 DNA follows: TGTGCCACCAGCAGGGACAGGGGCCCCAACGAGCAGTACTTC. Translated: CATSRDRGPNEQYF.

The CDR3 sequence is CASSPASTGGYSYEQYF. DNA of the CDR3: TGTGCCAGCAGTCCAGCAAGTACAGGGGGATATTCCTACGAGCAGTACTTC. This rearrangement joins TRBV7-6 to TRBJ2-7, with TRBD1 matching 8 bases. Unmatched junction bases numbered 14, after V lost 6 bases and J lost 1 base. The CDR3 is 17 amino acids. Germline lookup yields CDR1 SGHVS and CDR2 FNYEAQ.

The chain links TRBV2 to TRBJ1-2; no reliable D call. The CDR3 has 17 amino acids. The germline gives CDR1 SNHLY, CDR2 FYNNEI. V lost 2 bases and J 0 bases, leaving 16 bases between the germline ends. The DNA of the CDR3 is TGTGCCAGCAGTGAACATCTCCGGTCAGGCTCTAACTATGGCTACACCTTC. Translated: CASSEHLRSGSNYGYTF.

This chain links TRBV19 with TRBJ1-4, with no clear D. Germline values: CDR1 LNHDA, CDR2 SQIVND (reference sequence). V was shortened by 3 bases and J by 4 bases, with 3 bases between the two germline ends. CDR3 length equals 12 residues. CDR3 sequence reads: CASSINNEKLFF. In nucleotides, the CDR3 is TGTGCCAGTAGTATTAATAATGAAAAACTGTTTTTT.

The rearrangement links TRBV5-4 to TRBJ2-7; 9 positions agree with TRBD1. After removal of 4 bases from V and 6 bases from J, the junction contained 8 bases not matched to a gene. Germline loops: CDR1 SGHNT, CDR2 YYREEE (reference sequence). This CDR3 spans 14 amino acids. CDR3 region: CASSMDRGAGEQYF. The CDR3 coding sequence is TGTGCCAGCAGCATGGACAGGGGAGCCGGCGAGCAGTACTTC.

The chain combines TRBV28 with TRBJ2-1, with 10 bases aligning to TRBD1. CDR3 size: 15 residues. The J segment lost 4 bases and the V segment lost 6 bases, leaving 6 bases of the junction unmatched. Looked up from germline, CDR1 is MDHEN and CDR2 is SYDVKM. The CDR3 DNA sequence: TGTGCCAGCAGGGGTAAGGGACAGGGGTACAATGAGCAGTTCTTC. Encoded protein: CASRGKGQGYNEQFF. The complete variable domain, with remaining parts taken from reference TRBV28 and TRBJ2-1, reads DVKVTQSSRYLVKRTGEKVFLECVQDMDHENMFWYRQDPGLGLRLIYFSYDVKMKEKGDIPEGYSVSREKKERFSLILESASTNQTSMYLCASRGKGQGYNEQFFGPGTRLTVL.

V usage is TRBV12-3 or TRBV12-4 and J usage is TRBJ2-4; D possibly corresponds to TRBD1 (5 bases). CDR3 length: 12 residues. Trimming shortened V by 3 bases and J by 6 bases, and 6 bases separated the two germline ends. The CDR3 DNA is TGTGCCAGCAGTTTCCAGGGAAACATTCAGTACTTC. As protein: CASSFQGNIQYF.

This clone was recorded only once. CDR3 region: CASTDWTTNEKLFF. The CDR3 DNA is TGTGCCAGTACGGACTGGACAACTAATGAAAAACTGTTTTTT. This rearrangement joins TRBV19 to TRBJ1-4; D remains ambiguous. Germline V gene data show CDR1 as LNHDA and CDR2 as SQIVND (reference sequence). V shed 7 bases and J shed 0 bases, with 9 bases lying between them. CDR3 length: 14 residues.

The chain links TRBV18 to TRBJ2-7; unclear D gene. V was trimmed by 3 bases and J by 3 bases, leaving 9 bases between them. The germline V gene encodes CDR1 KGHSH and CDR2 LQKENI. The CDR3 contains 13 residues. The CDR3: CASSPGSNYEQYF. CDR3 in DNA: TGTGCCAGCTCACCCGGGTCCAACTACGAGCAGTACTTC.

This chain joins TRBV27 and TRBJ1-2, with D perhaps matching TRBD1 (5 bases). Looked up from germline, CDR1 is MNHEY and CDR2 is SMNVEV (reference sequence). V shed 3 bases and J shed 5 bases, with 19 bases lying between them. This CDR3 spans 16 amino acids. The CDR3 spells CASSLAGPNGPYGYTF. The CDR3 DNA reads TGTGCCAGCAGTTTGGCAGGGCCAAATGGACCTTATGGCTACACCTTC.

The chain recombines TRBV6-5 with TRBJ1-1, with TRBD1 matching over 7 bases. This CDR3 is built from 14 residues. The germline V gene has CDR1 MNHEY and CDR2 SVGAGI. V shed 4 bases and J 5 bases; nucleotides not matched to a gene: 7. The CDR3 reads CASSFGQAVTEAFF. In DNA form, the CDR3 reads TGTGCCAGCAGTTTCGGACAGGCCGTTACTGAAGCTTTCTTT.